This TCR beta chain was profiled in a study of blood T cell repertoires in COVID-19. Study-wide context: Specimens from acute and convalescent COVID-19 originated in the United States, Italy and Spain.

The ends lost 6 bases at V and 11 bases at J; junction bases unmatched: 10. The CDR3 is 15 amino acids. CDR1 is SGHTA and CDR2 is FQGNSA in the germline V gene. Original analysis: Estimation of nucleated cell counts was performed using reference gene primer amplification. Assay used: immunoSEQ multiplex PCR; TCRdb lists only in-frame clones, some missing. The D gene and trimming were derived from the DNA, and the V and J assignments and clone size from that table. In the table there are over 80,000 clones, around 90% of which are singletons. Specimen: peripheral blood. The clonotype was recovered from a man between 65 and 85 years old with acute or convalescent COVID-19. The V and J genes are TRBV7-2 and TRBJ2-1; TRBD2 matches 13 bases. The CDR3 DNA reads as TGTGCCAGCAGTCGTCTAGGACTAGCGGGAGAACAGCAGTTCTTC. Translating it yields CASSRLGLAGEQQFF. Full variable domain (outside the CDR3, taken from reference TRBV7-2 and TRBJ2-1): GAGVSQSPSNKVTEKGKDVELRCDPISGHTALYWYRQSLGQGLEFLIYFQGNSAPDKSGLPSDRFSAERTGGSVSTLTIQRTQQEDSAVYLCASSRLGLAGEQQFFGPGTRLTVL.